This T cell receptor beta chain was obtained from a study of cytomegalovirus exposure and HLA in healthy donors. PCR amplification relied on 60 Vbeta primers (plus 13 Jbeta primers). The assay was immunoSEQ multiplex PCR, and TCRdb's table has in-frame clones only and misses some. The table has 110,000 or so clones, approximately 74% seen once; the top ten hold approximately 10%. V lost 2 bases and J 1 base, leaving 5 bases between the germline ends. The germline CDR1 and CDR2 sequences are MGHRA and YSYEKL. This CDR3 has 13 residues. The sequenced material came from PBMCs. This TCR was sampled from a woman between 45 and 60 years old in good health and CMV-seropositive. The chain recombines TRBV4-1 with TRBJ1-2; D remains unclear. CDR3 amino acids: CASSQTGNYGYTF. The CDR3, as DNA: TGCGCCAGCAGCCAAACGGGTAACTATGGCTACACCTTC.